This T cell receptor (beta chain) was documented in a study of blood T cells in healthy people across ages. Study conclusions and caveats: Among T cells, TCR beta diversity per million cells dropped roughly linearly as age rose. Diversity figures based on one million T cells were deemed too low.

Through a sample-barcoded 5' primer and a J-beta primer mix, a second PCR was run for roughly 6 to 12 cycles. MiXCR was run by TCRdb on the 5' RACE reads, yielding one entry per CDR3 protein. The sample carries around 870,000 distinct CDR3 sequences, 29% recorded once. This clonotype occurred many times. No antigen is known for it. V lost 0 bases and J lost 3, with 8 bases in between. Germline lookup yields CDR1 SGHTA and CDR2 FQGNSA. The CDR3 runs 14 residues. Every donor provided around 9.5 milliliters of peripheral blood. This chain links TRBV7-2 with TRBJ1-2; D is ambiguous. Sequenced material: blood. The origin of this receptor is an elderly woman in good health. The CDR3 DNA is TGTGCCAGCAGCTTAGCTGGGAGAGACTATGGCTACACCTTC. It is translated as CASSLAGRDYGYTF.